The clone carrying this T cell receptor (beta chain) was picked up many times. The target antigen is unknown. This entry comes from a study of breast tumors, draining lymph nodes, adjacent tissues. Whole-study findings and limits: That most tumor T cells come from lymph nodes remained unproven. Luminal-like breast cancer showed significantly higher tumor–nontumor repertoire similarity than basal-like. Tumors had less TCR diversity than lymph nodes, more than nontumor tissue. Most tumor T cells seemingly derive from lymph node, then expand in tumor.

CDR1 is SGHTS, CDR2 YDEGEE, per germline. The CDR3 extends over 13 amino acids. V lost 2 bases and J lost 6; bases outside the gene matches: 3. MiXCR was run by TCRdb on the multiplex PCR reads, yielding one entry per CDR3 protein. The sample contains 200,000 to 300,000 distinct CDR3 sequences, 30% of which appear only once. Samples came from axillary lymph nodes draining the breast cancer. This chain links TRBV5-8 with TRBJ2-5, with 8 positions matching TRBD1. This sequence originates from a female donor with breast cancer. Some clones in this sample may be carry-over from other donors' samples. The sample consisted of axillary lymph node tissue. CDR3 nucleotide sequence: TGTGCCAGCAGCTTAGGGGACAGGCAGACCCAGTACTTC. As protein: CASSLGDRQTQYF.